The sequence of this T cell receptor (beta chain) was determined in a study of cytomegalovirus exposure and HLA in healthy donors. With V trimmed by 6 bases and J by 5 bases, 5 bases remained unmatched. The CDR3 loop spans 13 amino acids. CDR1 and CDR2 from the germline V gene are LNHDA and SQIVND (reference sequence). Worth noting for this clone: Its antigen is currently unknown.

Primers included in the PCR were 60 Vbeta and 13 Jbeta primers. This table comes from immunoSEQ multiplex PCR, and its TCRdb copy is limited to in-frame clones, with some not included. The table has about 190,000 clones, 82% seen once. Points from the study as a whole: Accurate predictions that matched the HLA-A and HLA-B alleles of most subjects were reportedly made from TCR beta sequences.

V gene TRBV19 combines with J gene TRBJ1-2, with TRBD1 matching 8 bases. Sequencing used PBMCs. The source of this sequence is a woman between 18 and 30 years old in good health and CMV-seronegative. In DNA form, the CDR3 reads TGTGCCAGTAGGGCTACAGGGGGGTATGGCTACACCTTC. Protein: CASRATGGYGYTF.